The following is a T cell receptor (beta chain) sequence with its context. Relative to the germline gene, one junction end is altered; a read error may explain this. In germline, CDR1 is SEHNR, CDR2 FQNEAQ (reference sequence). This CDR3 has 15 residues. TCRdb passed the RT-PCR reads through MiXCR, listing each CDR3 protein once. Here the sample spans about 680,000 distinct CDR3 sequences, around 14% being singletons. This chain connects TRBV7-9 to TRBJ2-3; perhaps TRBD1 as D (5 bases). The sample taken for sequencing was memory CD4+ T cells from blood. This sequence originates from a female donor in good health, serving as a healthy control. The CDR3 reads CASSWWGDSKDTQYF. As DNA, the CDR3 is TGTGCCAGCAGCTGGTGGGGCGATAGCAAAGATACGCAGTATTTT.